This T cell receptor beta chain emerged from a study of T cells in Graves' hyperthyroidism and ophthalmopathy. Across 18 months, stable Graves' hyperthyroidism was marked by no progression to ophthalmopathy. Clinical symptoms, serum thyroxine, TRAb, thyroid ultrasound and orbital computed tomography established diagnosis. Regarding the study as a whole: Most thyroid clonotypes expanded above 0.001 appeared in blood too. Ophthalmopathy and stable hyperthyroidism were told apart by a 13 V-J model.

The V gene lost 6 bases and the J gene lost 2 bases, with 12 bases spanning the gap. This CDR3 has 13 amino acids. Germline V gene lookup returns CDR1 SQVTM and CDR2 ANQGSEA. As regards this clonotype: Its antigen is currently unknown.

Using RNA transcripts as the source, TCR beta CDR3 regions were amplified. The HTBI primer set was used in a first-round RT-PCR of the TCR CDR3. TCRdb reanalysed the multiplex PCR reads using MiXCR and keeps one entry per CDR3 protein. The table lists about 740,000 distinct CDR3 sequences, 12% to 15% of them singletons, with approximately 10% in the top ten. The chain joins TRBV29-1 to TRBJ2-3; TRBD1 is a possible D gene (5 bases). The sequence was obtained from a woman under 30 with Graves' hyperthyroidism. The specimen sequenced was blood. The CDR3 DNA reads TGCAGCGTCCAGACAGATTCCACAGATACGCAGTATTTT. This encodes CSVQTDSTDTQYF.